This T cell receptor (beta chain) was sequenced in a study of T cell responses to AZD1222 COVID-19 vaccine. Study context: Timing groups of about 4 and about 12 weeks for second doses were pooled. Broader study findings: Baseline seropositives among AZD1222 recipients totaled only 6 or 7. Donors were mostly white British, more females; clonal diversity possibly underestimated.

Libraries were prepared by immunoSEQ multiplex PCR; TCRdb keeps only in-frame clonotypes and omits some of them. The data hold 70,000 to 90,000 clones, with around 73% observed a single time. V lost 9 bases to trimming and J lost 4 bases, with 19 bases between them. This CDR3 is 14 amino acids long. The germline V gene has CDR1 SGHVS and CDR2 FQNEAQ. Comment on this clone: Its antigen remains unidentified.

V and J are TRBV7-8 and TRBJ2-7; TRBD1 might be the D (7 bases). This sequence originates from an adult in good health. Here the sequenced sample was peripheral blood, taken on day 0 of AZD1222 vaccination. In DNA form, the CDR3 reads TGTGCCAGTAGCGGCGACAGGGCCGGATACGAGCAGTACTTC. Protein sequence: CASSGDRAGYEQYF. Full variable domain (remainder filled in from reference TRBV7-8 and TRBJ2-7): GAGVSQSPRYKVAKRGQDVALRCDPISGHVSLFWYQQALGQGPEFLTYFQNEAQLDKSGLPSDRFFAERPEGSVSTLKIQRTQQEDSAVYLCASSGDRAGYEQYFGPGTRLTVT.